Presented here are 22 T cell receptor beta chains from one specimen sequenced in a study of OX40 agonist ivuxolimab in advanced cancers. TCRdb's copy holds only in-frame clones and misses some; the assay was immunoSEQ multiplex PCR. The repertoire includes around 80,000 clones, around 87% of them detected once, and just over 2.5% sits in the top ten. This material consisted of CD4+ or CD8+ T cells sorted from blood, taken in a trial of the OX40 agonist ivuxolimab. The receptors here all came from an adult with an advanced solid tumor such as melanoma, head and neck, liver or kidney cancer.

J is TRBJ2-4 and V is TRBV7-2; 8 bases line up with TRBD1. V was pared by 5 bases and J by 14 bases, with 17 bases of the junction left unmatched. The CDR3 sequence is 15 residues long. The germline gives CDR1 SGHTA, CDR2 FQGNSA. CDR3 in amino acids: CASSLNPGTGGGKYF. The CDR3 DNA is TGTGCCAGCAGCCTTAACCCGGGGACAGGAGGGGGAAAGTACTTC.

The CDR3 here is CASSSSGAGENEQYV. The CDR3 DNA reads TGTGCCAGCAGTTCCTCTGGGGCGGGGGAGAACGAGCAGTACGTC. The chain recombines TRBV28 with TRBJ2-7, with 7 bases matching TRBD2. Germline CDR1 is MDHEN and CDR2 is SYDVKM. The ends lost 4 bases at V and 5 bases at J; junction bases unmatched: 11. The CDR3 has 15 residues.

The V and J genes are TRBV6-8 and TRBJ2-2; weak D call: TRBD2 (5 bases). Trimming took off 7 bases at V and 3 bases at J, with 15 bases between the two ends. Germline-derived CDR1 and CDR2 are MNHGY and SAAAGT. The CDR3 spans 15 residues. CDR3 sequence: CASIKRGNYTGELFF. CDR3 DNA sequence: TGTGCCAGCATTAAACGGGGTAACTACACCGGGGAGCTGTTTTTT.

As DNA, the CDR3 is TGTGCCAGCAGGAGGGACAGCGGCACCGGGGAGCTGTTTTTT. This encodes CASRRDSGTGELFF. The chain is built from TRBV9 and TRBJ2-2; 7 bases are a match to TRBD1. The V segment lost 5 bases and the J segment 4 bases; nucleotides outside the gene matches: 5. Germline CDR1 SGDLS, CDR2 YYNGEE. The CDR3 is 14 amino acids.

For the CDR3, the DNA is TGCAGCGTTGAGCAGGGCCGGTGGACTGAAGCTTTCTTT. The encoded protein is CSVEQGRWTEAFF. This sequence joins TRBV29-1 and TRBJ1-1, with a possible D match to TRBD1 (5 bases). The V gene's germline CDR1 is SQVTM and CDR2 ANQGSEA. The CDR3 spans 13 residues. V was pared by 3 bases and J by 5 bases, with 13 bases between.

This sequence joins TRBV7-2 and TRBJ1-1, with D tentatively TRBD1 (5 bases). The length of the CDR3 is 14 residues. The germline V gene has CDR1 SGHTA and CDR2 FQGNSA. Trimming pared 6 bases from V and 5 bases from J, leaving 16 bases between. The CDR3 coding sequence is TGTGCCAGCAGTCTGGAAGGGGCGAGAACTGAAGCTTTCTTT. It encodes CASSLEGARTEAFF.

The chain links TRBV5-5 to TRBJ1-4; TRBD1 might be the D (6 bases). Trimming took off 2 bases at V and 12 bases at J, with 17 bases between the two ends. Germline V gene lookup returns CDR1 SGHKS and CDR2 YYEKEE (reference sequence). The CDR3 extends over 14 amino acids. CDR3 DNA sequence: TGTGCCAGCAGCTTACAGGGATCAGGAATAGAACTGTTTTTT. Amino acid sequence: CASSLQGSGIELFF.

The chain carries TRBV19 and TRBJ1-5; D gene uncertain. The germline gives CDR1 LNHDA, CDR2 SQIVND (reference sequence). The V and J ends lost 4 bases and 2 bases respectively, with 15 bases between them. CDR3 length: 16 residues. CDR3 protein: CASSRGVPSGNQPQHF. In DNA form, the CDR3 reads TGTGCCAGTAGTAGGGGAGTGCCTTCCGGCAATCAGCCCCAGCATTTT.

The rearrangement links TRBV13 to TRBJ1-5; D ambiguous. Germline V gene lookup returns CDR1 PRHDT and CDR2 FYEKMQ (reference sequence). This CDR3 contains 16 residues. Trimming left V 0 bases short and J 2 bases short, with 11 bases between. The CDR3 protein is CASSLGGKIGNQPQHF. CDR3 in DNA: TGTGCCAGCAGCTTAGGAGGGAAGATTGGCAATCAGCCCCAGCATTTT.

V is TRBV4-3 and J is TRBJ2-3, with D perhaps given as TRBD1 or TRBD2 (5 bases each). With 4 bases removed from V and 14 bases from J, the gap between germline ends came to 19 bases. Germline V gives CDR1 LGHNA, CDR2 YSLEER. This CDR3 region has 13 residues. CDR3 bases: TGCGCCAGCAGCCCCCAACCCCAGGGAGATCGGTATTTT. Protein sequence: CASSPQPQGDRYF.

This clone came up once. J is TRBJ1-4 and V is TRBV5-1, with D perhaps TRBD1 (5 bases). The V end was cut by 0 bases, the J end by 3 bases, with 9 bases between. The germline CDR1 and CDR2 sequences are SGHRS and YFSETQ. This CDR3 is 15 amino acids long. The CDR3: CASSLVGASNEKLFF. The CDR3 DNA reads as TGCGCCAGCAGCTTGGTAGGGGCGTCTAATGAAAAACTGTTTTTT.

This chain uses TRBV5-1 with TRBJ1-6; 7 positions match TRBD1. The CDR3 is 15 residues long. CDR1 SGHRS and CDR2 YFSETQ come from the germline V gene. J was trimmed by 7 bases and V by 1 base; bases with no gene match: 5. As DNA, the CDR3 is TGCGCCAGCAGCTTGTCGACAGGGATCAATTCACCCCTCCACTTT. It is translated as CASSLSTGINSPLHF.

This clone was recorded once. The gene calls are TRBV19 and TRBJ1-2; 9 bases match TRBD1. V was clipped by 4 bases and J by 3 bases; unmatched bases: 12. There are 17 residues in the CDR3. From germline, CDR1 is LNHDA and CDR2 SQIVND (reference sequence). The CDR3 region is CASSTNPTDRGDYGYTF. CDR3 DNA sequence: TGTGCCAGTAGTACCAACCCAACGGACAGGGGCGACTATGGCTACACCTTC.

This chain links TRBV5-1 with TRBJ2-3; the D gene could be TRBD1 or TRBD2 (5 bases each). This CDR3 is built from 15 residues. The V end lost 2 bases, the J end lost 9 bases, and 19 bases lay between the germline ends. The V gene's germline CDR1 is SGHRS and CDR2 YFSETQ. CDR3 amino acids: CASSFSDRDLDTQYF. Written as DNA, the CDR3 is TGCGCCAGCAGCTTCTCCGACCGGGACCTGGACACGCAGTATTTT.

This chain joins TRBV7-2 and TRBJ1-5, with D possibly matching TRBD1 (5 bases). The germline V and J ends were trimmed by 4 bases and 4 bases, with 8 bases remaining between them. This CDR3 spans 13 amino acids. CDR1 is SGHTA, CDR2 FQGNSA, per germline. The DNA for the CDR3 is TGTGCCAGCAGCTCCCGACAGAATCAGCCCCAGCATTTT. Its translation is CASSSRQNQPQHF.

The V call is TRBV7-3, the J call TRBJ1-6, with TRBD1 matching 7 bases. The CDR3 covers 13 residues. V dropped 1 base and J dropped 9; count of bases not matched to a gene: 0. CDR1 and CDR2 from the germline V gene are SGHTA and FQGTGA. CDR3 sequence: CASSLRDSSPLHF. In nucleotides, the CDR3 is TGTGCCAGCAGCTTAAGGGACAGTTCACCCCTCCACTTT. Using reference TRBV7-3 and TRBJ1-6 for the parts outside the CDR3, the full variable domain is GAGVSQTPSNKVTEKGKYVELRCDPISGHTALYWYRQSLGQGPEFLIYFQGTGAADDSGLPNDRFFAVRPEGSVSTLKIQRTERGDSAVYLCASSLRDSSPLHFGNGTRLTVT.

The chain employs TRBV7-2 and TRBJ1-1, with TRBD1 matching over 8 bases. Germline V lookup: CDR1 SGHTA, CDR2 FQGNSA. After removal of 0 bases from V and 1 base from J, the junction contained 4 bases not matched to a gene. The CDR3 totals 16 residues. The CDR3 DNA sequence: TGTGCCAGCAGCTTAGCGAGTACAGGGGGGAACACTGAAGCTTTCTTT. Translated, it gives CASSLASTGGNTEAFF.

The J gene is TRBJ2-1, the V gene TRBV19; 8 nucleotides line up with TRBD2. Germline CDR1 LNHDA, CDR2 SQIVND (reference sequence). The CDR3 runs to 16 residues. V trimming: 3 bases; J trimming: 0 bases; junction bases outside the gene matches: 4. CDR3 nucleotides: TGTGCCAGTAGTATCCCGGGGGGGAGCTCCTACAATGAGCAGTTCTTC. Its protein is CASSIPGGSSYNEQFF. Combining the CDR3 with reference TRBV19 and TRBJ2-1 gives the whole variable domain DGGITQSPKYLFRKEGQNVTLSCEQNLNHDAMYWYRQDPGQGLRLIYYSQIVNDFQKGDIAEGYSVSREKKESFPLTVTSAQKNPTAFYLCASSIPGGSSYNEQFFGPGTRLTVL.

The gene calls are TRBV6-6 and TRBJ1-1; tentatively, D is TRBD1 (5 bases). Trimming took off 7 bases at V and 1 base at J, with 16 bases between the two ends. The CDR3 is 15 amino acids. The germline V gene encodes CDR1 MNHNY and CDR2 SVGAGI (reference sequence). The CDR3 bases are TGTGCCAGCACCCCAGCGGGGCAGGGGAACACTGAAGCTTTCTTT. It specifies CASTPAGQGNTEAFF.

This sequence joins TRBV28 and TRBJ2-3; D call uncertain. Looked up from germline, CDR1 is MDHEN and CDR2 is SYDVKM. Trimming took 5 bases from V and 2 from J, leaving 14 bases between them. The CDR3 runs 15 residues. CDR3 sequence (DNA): TGTGCCAGCAGTCCACCCCAGGCCCTCACAGATACGCAGTATTTT. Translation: CASSPPQALTDTQYF. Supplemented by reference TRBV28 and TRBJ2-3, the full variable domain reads DVKVTQSSRYLVKRTGEKVFLECVQDMDHENMFWYRQDPGLGLRLIYFSYDVKMKEKGDIPEGYSVSREKKERFSLILESASTNQTSMYLCASSPPQALTDTQYFGPGTRLTVL.

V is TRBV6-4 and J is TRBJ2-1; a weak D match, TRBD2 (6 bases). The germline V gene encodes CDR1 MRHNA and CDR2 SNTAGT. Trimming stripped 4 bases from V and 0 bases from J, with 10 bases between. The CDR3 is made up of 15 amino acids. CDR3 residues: CASSAGANSYNEQFF. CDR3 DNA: TGTGCCAGCAGTGCGGGAGCGAACTCCTACAATGAGCAGTTCTTC.

The CDR3: CASSFIQGARSPLHF. In DNA form, the CDR3 reads TGTGCCAGCAGCTTTATACAGGGGGCCAGGTCACCCCTCCACTTT. The chain has TRBV5-4 and TRBJ1-6; 9 nucleotides line up with TRBD1. V lost 2 bases, J lost 10 bases, and 7 bases stayed unmatched. This CDR3 contains 15 residues. The V gene's germline CDR1 is SGHNT and CDR2 YYREEE (reference sequence). Together with reference TRBV5-4 and TRBJ1-6, the CDR3 gives the full variable domain: ETGVTQSPTHLIKTRGQQVTLRCSSQSGHNTVSWYQQALGQGPQFIFQYYREEENGRGNFPPRFSGLQFPNYSSELNVNALELDDSALYLCASSFIQGARSPLHFGNGTRLTVT.